The next 28 T cell receptor beta chains were all read from a single sample in a study of cytomegalovirus exposure and HLA in healthy donors. Primers for the PCR totalled 60 Vbeta and 13 Jbeta. Assay: immunoSEQ multiplex PCR; the TCRdb copy retains only in-frame clones and omits some. The table shows 130,000 to 150,000 clones, with roughly 79% occurring only once. Material for sequencing was PBMCs. The receptor set was obtained from an older woman in good health and CMV-seropositive.

The chain is built from TRBV28 and TRBJ2-7; tentatively, D is TRBD1 (6 bases). CDR1 is MDHEN and CDR2 is SYDVKM in the germline V gene. The V gene lost 6 bases and the J gene lost 3 bases, with 15 bases spanning the gap. The CDR3 runs 14 residues. The CDR3 region is CASSNQFRGYEQYF. The CDR3, as DNA: TGTGCCAGCAGCAACCAATTCAGGGGCTACGAGCAGTACTTC. The entire variable domain, with the rest obtained from reference TRBV28 and TRBJ2-7, is as follows: DVKVTQSSRYLVKRTGEKVFLECVQDMDHENMFWYRQDPGLGLRLIYFSYDVKMKEKGDIPEGYSVSREKKERFSLILESASTNQTSMYLCASSNQFRGYEQYFGPGTRLTVT.

The V call is TRBV9, the J call TRBJ2-7; 9 bases map to TRBD2. There are 15 residues in the CDR3. Germline V gene data show CDR1 as SGDLS and CDR2 as YYNGEE. The V gene end was trimmed by 4 bases and the J gene end by 5 bases; junction bases not matched to a gene: 10. This CDR3 reads CASSPRSGRLNEQYF. The CDR3, as DNA: TGTGCCAGCAGCCCTCGTAGCGGGAGATTAAACGAGCAGTACTTC.

With regard to this clone: Other DNA sequences in the sample encode the same CDR3. The rearrangement uses TRBV27 and TRBJ2-5, with TRBD1 identical over 9 bases. The J segment lost 0 bases and the V segment lost 4 bases, leaving 0 bases of the junction unmatched. Germline V CDR1 and CDR2: MNHEY, SMNVEV (reference sequence). This CDR3 has 14 residues. Here the CDR3 DNA reads TGTGCCAGCAGTTGGGACAGGGACCAAGAGACCCAGTACTTC. Amino acid sequence: CASSWDRDQETQYF.

The chain combines TRBV21-1 with TRBJ1-2. TRBV21-1 is a pseudogene locus. This CDR3 is 16 amino acids long. DNA for the CDR3: TGTGCCAGCAGCAAAGCAAATCCGGGGTGGATCGATGGCTACACCTTC. Translating it yields CASSKANPGWIDGYTF.

The chain recombines TRBV13 with TRBJ2-5; D may be TRBD2 (6 bases). The J call may be faulty, since TRBJ2-7 better matches the DNA end. Germline V gene data show CDR1 as PRHDT and CDR2 as FYEKMQ (reference sequence). This CDR3 contains 13 residues. Here the CDR3 reads CASSLGRGYEQYF. The CDR3 bases are TGTGCCAGCAGCTTAGGGCGGGGCTACGAGCAGTACTTC.

This clone was seen a single time. This chain connects TRBV19 to TRBJ1-4, with a possible D match to TRBD1 (5 bases). Trimming shortened V by 3 bases and J by 0 bases, and 11 bases separated the two germline ends. The CDR3 runs to 16 residues. CDR1 is LNHDA, CDR2 SQIVND, per germline (reference sequence). The CDR3 spells CASSIGRVATNEKLFF. The CDR3 DNA sequence: TGTGCCAGTAGTATTGGCAGGGTAGCAACTAATGAAAAACTGTTTTTT.

V and J are TRBV28 and TRBJ2-7; TRBD2 agrees at 14 bases. Germline CDR1 and CDR2: MDHEN and SYDVKM. The CDR3 sequence is 18 residues long. J was trimmed by 3 bases and V by 4 bases; bases with no gene match: 11. The CDR3 protein is CASSYGLAGGPHLYEQYF. CDR3 coding DNA: TGTGCCAGCAGTTACGGACTAGCGGGAGGACCCCACCTCTACGAGCAGTACTTC. Using reference TRBV28 and TRBJ2-7 for the parts outside the CDR3, the full variable domain is DVKVTQSSRYLVKRTGEKVFLECVQDMDHENMFWYRQDPGLGLRLIYFSYDVKMKEKGDIPEGYSVSREKKERFSLILESASTNQTSMYLCASSYGLAGGPHLYEQYFGPGTRLTVT.

This chain joins TRBV5-6 and TRBJ1-5; 8 nucleotides align to TRBD1. The junction had 12 bases not matched to a gene; V was cut back by 1 base and J by 9 bases. The V gene's germline CDR1 is SGHDT and CDR2 YYEEEE. This CDR3 has 16 amino acids. The CDR3 bases are TGTGCCAGCAGCTTGTTGGCCCAGGGGGCCATGGCGCCCCAGCATTTT. It translates to CASSLLAQGAMAPQHF. Filled out from reference TRBV5-6 and TRBJ1-5, the complete variable domain reads DAGVTQSPTHLIKTRGQQVTLRCSPKSGHDTVSWYQQALGQGPQFIFQYYEEEERQRGNFPDRFSGHQFPNYSSELNVNALLLGDSALYLCASSLLAQGAMAPQHFGDGTRLSIL.

The V gene is TRBV2, the J gene TRBJ2-1; tentatively, D is TRBD2 (6 bases). The CDR3 is made up of 17 amino acids. Germline V CDR1 and CDR2: SNHLY, FYNNEI. Trimming shortened V by 0 bases and J by 5 bases, and 17 bases separated the two germline ends. In DNA form, the CDR3 reads TGTGCCAGCAGTGAAGCGTGGTGGGGGGACGCGAACAATGAGCAGTTCTTC. Translating it yields CASSEAWWGDANNEQFF.

This clone showed up just once. The genes are TRBV7-2 and TRBJ2-7, with D possibly matching TRBD1 (6 bases). Per the germline V gene, CDR1 is SGHTA and CDR2 is FQGNSA. The CDR3 spans 14 residues. V dropped 5 bases and J dropped 7 bases, with 18 bases sitting between them. The CDR3 DNA reads TGTGCCAGCAGCCACTACAGGGAAGATTGGGAGCAGTACTTC. Protein sequence: CASSHYREDWEQYF.

The V gene is TRBV7-2, the J gene TRBJ2-3, with 9 bases that match TRBD2. J lost 7 bases, V lost 5 bases, and 16 bases had no gene match. Per the germline V gene, CDR1 is SGHTA and CDR2 is FQGNSA. The CDR3 is 17 amino acids. The CDR3 region has the DNA TGTGCCAGCAGCCCCGAATCTGCGACTAGCGGACCCAATACGCAGTATTTT. It translates to CASSPESATSGPNTQYF. Filled out from reference TRBV7-2 and TRBJ2-3, the complete variable domain reads GAGVSQSPSNKVTEKGKDVELRCDPISGHTALYWYRQSLGQGLEFLIYFQGNSAPDKSGLPSDRFSAERTGGSVSTLTIQRTQQEDSAVYLCASSPESATSGPNTQYFGPGTRLTVL.

The chain is built from TRBV7-6 and TRBJ2-7, with D tentatively TRBD2 (6 bases). V was trimmed by 5 bases and J by 4 bases, leaving 18 bases between them. CDR1 SGHVS and CDR2 FNYEAQ come from the germline V gene. CDR3 size: 15 residues. The CDR3 spells CASSPRAGTGYEQYF. CDR3 bases: TGTGCCAGCAGCCCCAGGGCGGGGACCGGGTACGAGCAGTACTTC.

V usage is TRBV28 and J usage is TRBJ1-1; no definite D call. Deletions cut 1 base from V and 2 bases from J, with 8 bases between. The CDR3 totals 14 residues. Germline V CDR1 and CDR2: MDHEN, SYDVKM. The CDR3 coding sequence is TGTGCCAGCAGTTTATTTACACAAAACACTGAAGCTTTCTTT. It codes for CASSLFTQNTEAFF.

This sequence joins TRBV28 and TRBJ2-2; weak D call: TRBD2 (6 bases). CDR1 and CDR2 from the germline V gene are MDHEN and SYDVKM. This CDR3 region has 13 residues. The germline V and J ends were trimmed by 5 bases and 4 bases, with 8 bases remaining between them. DNA of the CDR3: TGTGCCAGCAGTGGGACTCTCACCGGGGAGCTGTTTTTT. Translated, it gives CASSGTLTGELFF. Full variable domain (missing parts from reference TRBV28 and TRBJ2-2): DVKVTQSSRYLVKRTGEKVFLECVQDMDHENMFWYRQDPGLGLRLIYFSYDVKMKEKGDIPEGYSVSREKKERFSLILESASTNQTSMYLCASSGTLTGELFFGEGSRLTVL.

The chain carries TRBV5-1 and TRBJ2-3, with 10 bases fitting TRBD1. The CDR3 extends over 15 amino acids. Germline CDR1 is SGHRS and CDR2 is YFSETQ. V shed 4 bases and J 4 bases; nucleotides not matched to a gene: 6. CDR3 sequence (DNA): TGCGCCAGCAGCCCCGGGACAGGGGCTGCAGATACGCAGTATTTT. This codes for CASSPGTGAADTQYF. The variable domain in full, with the rest retrieved from reference TRBV5-1 and TRBJ2-3, is KAGVTQTPRYLIKTRGQQVTLSCSPISGHRSVSWYQQTPGQGLQFLFEYFSETQRNKGNFPGRFSGRQFSNSRSEMNVSTLELGDSALYLCASSPGTGAADTQYFGPGTRLTVL.

The chain joins TRBV15 to TRBJ2-7; weak D call: TRBD2 (7 bases). V lost 0 bases and J lost 7, with 16 bases in between. The V gene's germline CDR1 is LNHNV and CDR2 YYDKDF (reference sequence). This CDR3 is built from 15 residues. This chain's CDR3 is CATSRDFNREGEQYF. CDR3 DNA: TGTGCCACCAGCAGAGATTTTAACAGGGAGGGGGAGCAGTACTTC. Combining the CDR3 with reference TRBV15 and TRBJ2-7 gives the whole variable domain DAMVIQNPRYQVTQFGKPVTLSCSQTLNHNVMYWYQQKSSQAPKLLFHYYDKDFNNEADTPDNFQSRRPNTSFCFLDIRSPGLGDTAMYLCATSRDFNREGEQYFGPGTRLTVT.

The chain uses TRBV19 and TRBJ2-7, with D unresolved. There are 14 residues in the CDR3. Trimming took off 6 bases at V and 1 base at J, with 13 bases between the two ends. CDR1 and CDR2 (germline): LNHDA, SQIVND (reference sequence). This chain's CDR3 is CASSLLESSYEQYF. The CDR3 coding sequence is TGTGCCAGTAGCCTCCTGGAGAGTTCCTACGAGCAGTACTTC.

The chain employs TRBV19 and TRBJ1-5; D is unresolved. The ends were cut back, 5 bases at V and 5 bases at J, with 19 bases in the middle. The CDR3 totals 16 residues. Per germline, CDR1 LNHDA and CDR2 SQIVND (reference sequence). Here the CDR3 DNA reads TGTGCCAGTAGTTGGGCGGGTGAGGTAACGGATCAGCCCCAGCATTTT. Translated, it gives CASSWAGEVTDQPQHF.

The rearrangement uses TRBV7-9 and TRBJ1-2; 7 bases align to TRBD1. V dropped 6 bases and J dropped 2; count of bases not matched to a gene: 3. The CDR3 length is 13 residues. Germline V gene lookup returns CDR1 SEHNR and CDR2 FQNEAQ (reference sequence). The CDR3 reads CASRTGTNYGYTF. As DNA, the CDR3 is TGTGCCAGCAGGACAGGGACGAACTATGGCTACACCTTC.

The V gene is TRBV13, the J gene TRBJ1-4; D may be TRBD1 (5 bases). V gave up 8 bases and J gave up 7 bases, with 17 bases separating them. The V gene's germline CDR1 is PRHDT and CDR2 FYEKMQ (reference sequence). The CDR3 runs to 14 residues. CDR3 residues: CASRRGTLGEKLFF. Written as DNA, the CDR3 is TGTGCCAGCCGGCGGGGCACCCTCGGTGAAAAACTGTTTTTT.

The chain has TRBV20-1 and TRBJ1-4; D remains unclear. Germline V gives CDR1 DFQATT, CDR2 SNEGSKA (reference sequence). The CDR3 runs 11 residues. The V end lost 5 bases, the J end lost 4 bases, and 5 bases lay between the germline ends. As DNA, the CDR3 is TGCAGTGCTGCTAGTAATGAAAAACTGTTTTTT. As protein: CSAASNEKLFF.

The CDR3: CASSQEPPREGSTQYF. CDR3 DNA: TGCGCCAGCAGCCAAGAACCCCCACGGGAGGGGAGTACGCAGTATTTT. The chain uses TRBV4-3 and TRBJ2-3, with TRBD2 identical over 8 bases. Germline V gives CDR1 LGHNA, CDR2 YSLEER. With 0 bases clipped from V and 8 bases from J, the junction kept 10 bases outside the gene matches. The CDR3 is 16 residues long.

This rearrangement joins TRBV27 to TRBJ2-3; 10 bases are shared with TRBD2. J was trimmed by 6 bases and V by 2 bases; bases with no gene match: 5. Germline CDR1 MNHEY, CDR2 SMNVEV (reference sequence). There are 15 residues in the CDR3. CDR3 DNA: TGTGCCAGCAGTTTACTAGCGGGAGTCGGGGATACGCAGTATTTT. This codes for CASSLLAGVGDTQYF.

This rearrangement joins TRBV19 to TRBJ2-1, with 11 bases identical to TRBD2. Germline CDR1 is LNHDA and CDR2 is SQIVND (reference sequence). Trimming at V came to 3 bases and at J to 9 bases, leaving 10 bases not matched to a gene. The CDR3 sequence is 16 residues long. The CDR3 reads CASSIQLAGGSPEQFF. DNA for the CDR3: TGTGCCAGTAGTATTCAGTTAGCGGGAGGGTCGCCTGAGCAGTTCTTC.

The V gene is TRBV5-1, the J gene TRBJ1-3, with 7 bases matching TRBD1. Germline CDR1 is SGHRS and CDR2 is YFSETQ. The length of the CDR3 is 16 residues. With V trimmed by 4 bases and J by 0 bases, 7 bases remained unmatched. CDR3 in DNA: TGCGCCAGCAGCAATGTACAGGGGATCTCTGGAAACACCATATATTTT. This translates into CASSNVQGISGNTIYF.

This chain connects TRBV19 to TRBJ1-1; no clear D gene. The CDR3 contains 14 residues. Trimming removed 3 bases at V and 6 bases at J, with 14 bases between. CDR1 and CDR2 (germline): LNHDA, SQIVND (reference sequence). CDR3 in amino acids: CASSIQDARAEAFF. DNA of the CDR3: TGTGCCAGTAGTATTCAGGATGCGAGGGCTGAAGCTTTCTTT.

CDR3 in DNA: TGTGCCTGGAGTGTAGGGGCCTATGGCTACACCTTC. Amino acid sequence: CAWSVGAYGYTF. The V call is TRBV30, the J call TRBJ1-2, with D tentatively TRBD1 (5 bases). The CDR3 contains 12 residues. CDR1 is GTSNPN, CDR2 SVGIG, per germline (reference sequence). Trimming cost V 0 bases and J 4 bases, with 6 bases left between them.

This clone has just one count. CDR3 residues: CAISETDRGRSNYGYTF. The CDR3 bases are TGTGCCATCAGTGAAACTGACAGGGGGCGGAGTAATTATGGCTACACCTTC. The chain joins TRBV10-3 to TRBJ1-2, with 10 bases fitting TRBD1. The CDR3 runs 17 residues. Per germline, CDR1 ENHRY and CDR2 SYGVKD. With V trimmed by 3 bases and J by 5 bases, 12 bases remained unmatched.